Sequencing of this TCR beta chain was carried out in a study of tissue T cells after allogeneic stem cell transplantation (dated by TCRdb to between 2021 and 2024). For the study in its entirety: The study profiled TCR beta repertoires across many tissues from research autopsies of patients with and without GVHD, plus mouse models of GVHD. On the human side, the study was prospective and observational, with no blinding or randomization. General findings and caveats noted by the study authors: Only a few T cell clones appeared in more than one patient, yet motif-based clustering showed tissue-specific repertoire signatures that were shared between patients. A small and clinically heterogeneous patient cohort was studied, and sampling depth was acknowledged as a limitation. In both patients and mice, T cells from blood and spleen picked up only a limited part of the TCR repertoire that was detected in tissues. Which tissue TCRs were alloreactive or antigen-specific was not determined in the study, and some clones might have been persisting host cells. Within patients, how anatomically similar tissues were was a major factor shaping TCR repertoire composition, regardless of disease or transplant status.

This clone was seen only once. Its antigen is still unknown. Since the receptor is from a mouse, mouse gene names and germline sequences apply. With the read ending 1 residue before the CDR3 end, the germline J gene is used to fill in that end. Library preparation employed the immunoSEQ multiplex PCR assay. Adaptive Biotechnologies performed the TCRbeta CDR3 sequencing at survey depth and reported CDR3 sequences, V/J genes, productive frequency and template counts. TCR beta CDR3 regions were amplified from genomic DNA rather than RNA. Per the authors' processing: Jensen-Shannon divergence served to quantify pairwise repertoire overlap between tissues, with 0 meaning identical and 1 meaning complete divergence. Tissues were grouped by single-linkage agglomerative hierarchical clustering of pairwise JSD values, and the clustering results were shown as dendrograms. All patient samples were analyzed with GLIPH2 using simulation_depth 1000, kmer_min_depth 3 and cdr3_length_cutoff 8, and only groups containing more than two unique CDR3s were kept. A standardized tissue-overlap score extrapolated Jaccard GLIPH-group overlap across patients to a standard repertoire size of 1000 clones. Linear mixed-effect models, with tissue included as a fixed effect and individual included as a random effect, were used to assess associations of diversity with clinical or experimental variables. This is the immuneACCESS table as TCRdb keeps it, with only in-frame sequences that have V and J called. A part of the clones is gone; compared with another copy, unresolved V genes explain less than half, and the rest is unexplained. D and trimming come from the DNA, and the V and J calls and clone size come from that table. The sample records about 48,000 clones, approximately 73% of which are singletons. Jointly, the top ten make up roughly 0.66% of the sample.

The CDR3 starts with the cysteine, ends with the phenylalanine, and has 12 residues. Only the CDR3 bases that were read are kept: 33 of them, in frame from base 1. Trimming takes 0 bases from V and 10 bases from J, and the germline ends sit 11 bases apart. Sequences SGHLS (CDR1) and HYDKME (CDR2) are obtained from the germline V gene. The sequence came from a pool of C57BL/6 mice in good health. This chain joins TRBV12-2 to TRBJ1-1, with a tentative D gene TRBD1 over 6 matching bases. The sequenced sample was sorted cells pooled from one or two spleens. The sequenced CDR3 bases are TGTGCCAGCTCTCTCGAACAGGGCGGAGTCTTC. Its translation is CASSLEQGGVF. The CDR3, in full, reads CASSLEQGGVFF.